This record concerns one T cell receptor beta chain sequence. The data belong to a study of blood T cell repertoires in COVID-19. Study details: Samples of COVID-19 (acute and convalescent) were obtained from the United States, Italy and Spain.

Authors' processing steps: Nucleated cell number was recorded as an estimate derived from reference gene primer amplification. Data came from immunoSEQ multiplex PCR; TCRdb stores just in-frame clones and leaves some out. From that table come the V and J calls and clone size; the DNA was used to work out D and trimming. The table has 250,000 to 350,000 clones, more than 65% seen once. V lost 6 bases and J lost 6; bases outside the gene matches: 11. Germline CDR1 and CDR2: MDHEN and SYDVKM. This CDR3 is 16 amino acids long. The Seattle patients, enrolled during active infection, were followed longitudinally.

The chain links TRBV28 to TRBJ1-5; 10 bases fit TRBD1. Sequenced input: peripheral blood. The sequence was obtained from a person between 70 and 80 years old with COVID-19, enrolled during active disease. The CDR3 here is CASSPVGTGDSQPQHF. CDR3 in DNA: TGTGCCAGCAGCCCAGTCGGGACAGGGGATAGTCAGCCCCAGCATTTT.